The 13 T cell receptor beta chains presented below share a single source sample, sequenced in a study of blood T cell repertoires in COVID-19 (dated by TCRdb to between 2020 and 2021). Libraries were constructed by the immunoSEQ multiplex PCR assay. TCRdb obtained this table from immuneACCESS and retained in-frame rearrangements with V and J assigned. These tables miss some clones; where compared with another copy, unresolved V genes account for less than half of the shortfall, and the remainder is unexplained. The sample table holds 90,000 to 120,000 clones, of which about 90% were seen once. The top ten clones comprise over 2% of the sample. Sequencing was done on a sample of peripheral blood. The receptor source for this set is a human donor in a cohort sampled during active COVID-19.

In this sample, this clone turned up once. This chain links TRBV11-2 with TRBJ1-1; D unresolved. Trimming removed 2 bases from V and 1 base from J, with 5 bases in between. There are 13 residues in the CDR3. Germline values: CDR1 SGHAT, CDR2 FQNNGV. The CDR3 here is CASSLSGNTEAFF. CDR3 in DNA: TGTGCCAGCAGCTTATCAGGGAACACTGAAGCTTTCTTT.

The J gene is TRBJ2-1, the V gene TRBV28; tentative D call: TRBD2 (6 bases). Germline values: CDR1 MDHEN, CDR2 SYDVKM. The V and J ends lost 3 bases and 3 bases respectively, with 18 bases between them. The CDR3 sequence is 17 residues long. CDR3 loop: CASSFSSDWTYYNEQFF. The CDR3 DNA sequence: TGTGCCAGCAGTTTTTCTAGCGATTGGACCTACTACAATGAGCAGTTCTTC.

This chain joins TRBV28 and TRBJ1-2; D perhaps matches TRBD1 (5 bases). Trimming took off 6 bases at V and 6 bases at J, with 14 bases between the two ends. This CDR3 is built from 13 residues. CDR1 and CDR2 from the germline V gene are MDHEN and SYDVKM. The CDR3 nucleotides read TGTGCCAGCAGCGGGGGGATTTTGGATGGCTACACCTTC. Protein sequence: CASSGGILDGYTF.

J is TRBJ2-2 and V is TRBV7-9; 8 nucleotides line up with TRBD2. The CDR3 is 16 amino acids. The V gene's germline CDR1 is SEHNR and CDR2 FQNEAQ (reference sequence). Germline trimming cut 5 bases from V and 2 bases from J; bases unmatched to any gene: 7. Here the CDR3 reads CASSPVSGGNTGELFF. DNA for the CDR3: TGTGCCAGCAGCCCGGTCAGCGGGGGAAACACCGGGGAGCTGTTTTTT.

The chain has TRBV5-1 and TRBJ1-1; a possible D gene is TRBD1 (5 bases). Per germline, CDR1 SGHRS and CDR2 YFSETQ. The CDR3 is 17 residues long. V gave up 4 bases and J gave up 5 bases, with 24 bases separating them. The CDR3 is CASSLAIGGLRETEAFF. The CDR3 DNA reads TGCGCCAGCAGCCTCGCGATCGGGGGGTTGAGGGAGACTGAAGCTTTCTTT.

The chain carries TRBV19 and TRBJ2-1, with D perhaps TRBD1 (6 bases). In germline, CDR1 is LNHDA, CDR2 SQIVND (reference sequence). The V gene lost 6 bases and the J gene lost 8 bases, with 23 bases spanning the gap. The CDR3 sequence is 16 residues long. CDR3: CASSPTGLLHFDEQFF. CDR3 sequence (DNA): TGTGCCAGTAGCCCAACAGGGCTTCTACATTTCGATGAGCAGTTCTTC.

The chain links TRBV29-1 to TRBJ2-4; 11 bases fit TRBD2. Germline V gene sequence: CDR1 SQVTM, CDR2 ANQGSEA. V lost 8 bases, J lost 0 bases, and 15 bases stayed unmatched. CDR3 length: 18 amino acids. The CDR3 DNA is TGCAGCATCCTGCGGGTTAGCGGGGGGGCCCTAGCCAAAAACATTCAGTACTTC. As protein: CSILRVSGGALAKNIQYF.

The rearrangement joins TRBV7-9 to TRBJ2-2; D might be TRBD1 (6 bases). The germline V and J ends were trimmed by 5 bases and 0 bases, with 10 bases remaining between them. Germline V lookup: CDR1 SEHNR, CDR2 FQNEAQ (reference sequence). There are 15 residues in the CDR3. The CDR3 here is CASSNRDTNTGELFF. The CDR3 nucleotides are TGTGCCAGCAGCAACCGGGACACGAACACCGGGGAGCTGTTTTTT.

The chain uses TRBV6-4 and TRBJ2-3, with TRBD1 matching 8 bases. The CDR3 spans 14 residues. J lost 1 base, V lost 5 bases, and 2 bases had no gene match. The germline V gene has CDR1 MRHNA and CDR2 SNTAGT. In nucleotides, the CDR3 is TGTGCCAGCAGTAAGACAGGGGGCACAGATACGCAGTATTTT. As protein: CASSKTGGTDTQYF.

In DNA, the CDR3 is TGTGCCAGCGGGACAGGCCTTTCCTACGAGCAGTACTTC. It translates to CASGTGLSYEQYF. The genes are TRBV13 and TRBJ2-7; TRBD1 aligns across 8 bases. The CDR3 loop spans 13 amino acids. Germline V gene lookup returns CDR1 PRHDT and CDR2 FYEKMQ (reference sequence). The V and J ends lost 8 bases and 1 base, in that order; junction bases with no gene match: 4.

The chain has TRBV6-5 and TRBJ1-1; no clear D gene. Trimming stripped 6 bases from V and 0 bases from J, with 11 bases between. CDR1 MNHEY and CDR2 SVGAGI come from the germline V gene. This CDR3 has 14 residues. The chain's CDR3 is CASSGLPMNTEAFF. As DNA, the CDR3 is TGTGCCAGCAGCGGACTTCCGATGAACACTGAAGCTTTCTTT.

V usage is TRBV28 and J usage is TRBJ1-2; possible D gene TRBD1, 5 bases. The CDR3 runs 11 residues. The V end lost 9 bases, the J end lost 4 bases, and 9 bases lay between the germline ends. CDR1 is MDHEN, CDR2 SYDVKM, per germline. The DNA of the CDR3 is TGTGCCAGTGACAGTTTCTATGGCTACACCTTC. It specifies CASDSFYGYTF.

This clone has just a few counts. The rearrangement links TRBV7-2 to TRBJ1-1; 8 bases map to TRBD1. The germline gives CDR1 SGHTA, CDR2 FQGNSA. The CDR3 sequence is 14 residues long. Trimming removed 3 bases from V and 4 bases from J; junction bases left unmatched: 4. The CDR3 sequence is CASSFYRGSTEAFF. The DNA for the CDR3 is TGTGCCAGCAGCTTTTACAGGGGGAGCACTGAAGCTTTCTTT.